The rows below give T cell receptor beta chains drawn from one sample of a study of blood T cell repertoires in COVID-19. Using immunoSEQ multiplex PCR, the repertoire was profiled, and TCRdb retains in-frame clones only, with some absent. The profile shows about 74,000 clones, about 69% of them singletons. Sequenced material: peripheral blood. The source of these receptors is a man aged 65 to 85 with acute or convalescent COVID-19. The CDR3 runs from the conserved cysteine through the conserved F or W. Each record gives: J gene, D gene, V gene, clone size, CDR3 length, CDR3 DNA, CDR3 protein. D genes are given only for firm matches. Rows may omit the clone size; those that give it use once, few, many or a size class.

J: TRBJ1-5; D: .; V: TRBV19; size: .; length: 15; DNA: TGTGCCAGTAGAGAGGCGCCAGGGAGCAATCAGCCCCAGCATTTT; CDR3: CASREAPGSNQPQHF
J: TRBJ2-1; D: TRBD1; V: TRBV20-1; size: .; length: 11; DNA: TGCAGTGCGGGACAGGTCAATGAGCAGTTCTTC; CDR3: CSAGQVNEQFF
J: TRBJ1-1; D: .; V: TRBV12-3/TRBV12-4; size: .; length: 13; DNA: TGTGCCAGCAGTTTCTCCGGGGGGACTGAAGCTTTCTTT; CDR3: CASSFSGGTEAFF
J: TRBJ1-2; D: .; V: TRBV4-3; size: .; length: 16; DNA: TGCGCCAGCAGCCAGGGGCCTGGGGCCAACAACTATGGCTACACCTTC; CDR3: CASSQGPGANNYGYTF
J: TRBJ2-5; D: .; V: TRBV7-8; size: .; length: 12; DNA: TGTGCCAGCACCCCACTCCGGGAGACCCAGTACTTC; CDR3: CASTPLRETQYF
J: TRBJ1-2; D: .; V: TRBV27; size: .; length: 14; DNA: TGTGCCAGCAGTTTAAAGGGGAAAGACTATGGCTACACCTTC; CDR3: CASSLKGKDYGYTF
J: TRBJ1-1; D: .; V: TRBV14; size: .; length: 14; DNA: TGTGCCAGCAGCCAAGTGTTCGCCGGCACTGAAGCTTTCTTT; CDR3: CASSQVFAGTEAFF
J: TRBJ2-7; D: TRBD1; V: TRBV5-1; size: .; length: 13; DNA: TGCGCCAGCAGCCCGGACAGGGGGTACGAGCAGTACTTC; CDR3: CASSPDRGYEQYF
J: TRBJ2-4; D: .; V: TRBV28; size: .; length: 14; DNA: TGTGCCAGCAGTTTATCAGGGGCCAAAAACATTCAGTACTTC; CDR3: CASSLSGAKNIQYF
J: TRBJ2-1; D: TRBD2; V: TRBV4-1; size: many; length: 19; DNA: TGCGCCAGCAGCCACCCCGGGGGACTAGCGGGAACTAACAACGATGAGCAGTTCTTC; CDR3: CASSHPGGLAGTNNDEQFF
J: TRBJ2-7; D: TRBD1; V: TRBV29-1; size: .; length: 12; DNA: TGCAGCGCACAGGGGCAACCCTACGAGCAGTACTTC; CDR3: CSAQGQPYEQYF
J: TRBJ2-3; D: .; V: TRBV2; size: .; length: 14; DNA: TGTGCCAGCAGTATCTTAGCGGGCACAGATACGCAGTATTTT; CDR3: CASSILAGTDTQYF
J: TRBJ2-3; D: TRBD1; V: TRBV11-2; size: .; length: 17; DNA: TGTGCCAGCAGCTTAGATCGGACAGGTAGCTTCGCAGATACGCAGTATTTT; CDR3: CASSLDRTGSFADTQYF
J: TRBJ1-4; D: .; V: TRBV19; size: .; length: 15; DNA: TGTGCCAGTCTTCCGACCGGCCCGGGTAATGAAAAACTGTTTTTT; CDR3: CASLPTGPGNEKLFF
J: TRBJ2-7; D: .; V: TRBV28; size: .; length: 17; DNA: TGTGCCAGCAGTTTATACGGCTTTGGGGCTAGCGCCTACGAGCAGTACTTC; CDR3: CASSLYGFGASAYEQYF
J: TRBJ2-1; D: TRBD2; V: TRBV6-5; size: .; length: 16; DNA: TGTGCCAGCAGTTACCGGACTAGCGGTACCTACAATGAGCAGTTCTTC; CDR3: CASSYRTSGTYNEQFF
J: TRBJ2-3; D: TRBD2; V: TRBV3-1/TRBV3-2; size: .; length: 18; DNA: TGTGCCAGCAGCCAAGATTGGACTAGCGGGACTGGTGCAGATACGCAGTATTTT; CDR3: CASSQDWTSGTGADTQYF
J: TRBJ2-3; D: .; V: TRBV27; size: .; length: 16; DNA: TGTGCCAGCAGGTCTCGGTCGGGGATAAGCACAGATACGCAGTATTTT; CDR3: CASRSRSGISTDTQYF
J: TRBJ1-5; D: .; V: TRBV5-8; size: few; length: 14; DNA: TGTGCCAGCAGCTGGAGAGCGGGGAGTCAGCCCCAGCATTTT; CDR3: CASSWRAGSQPQHF
J: TRBJ2-3; D: TRBD1; V: TRBV29-1; size: once; length: 14; DNA: TGCAGCGTTGATAACAGGGGGGCCACAGATACGCAGTATTTT; CDR3: CSVDNRGATDTQYF
J: TRBJ2-5; D: TRBD2; V: TRBV25-1; size: .; length: 15; DNA: TGTGCCAGCAGTGAGTTTCTGGGAGGGCAAGAGACCCAGTACTTC; CDR3: CASSEFLGGQETQYF
J: TRBJ2-7; D: .; V: TRBV18; size: .; length: 13; DNA: TGTGCCAGCTCGGACAGTGCCTCCTACGAGCAGTACTTC; CDR3: CASSDSASYEQYF
J: TRBJ2-5; D: TRBD2; V: TRBV19; size: .; length: 13; DNA: TGTGCCAGTAGTAGGACTAGCTGGGAGACCCAGTACTTC; CDR3: CASSRTSWETQYF
J: TRBJ2-3; D: .; V: TRBV24-1; size: .; length: 14; DNA: TGTGCCACCAGTGCGGGGGAACGCACAGATACGCAGTATTTT; CDR3: CATSAGERTDTQYF
J: TRBJ2-2; D: TRBD2; V: TRBV10-3; size: .; length: 16; DNA: TGTGCCATCACCGGGACTAGCGGGAGGAACACCGGGGAGCTGTTTTTT; CDR3: CAITGTSGRNTGELFF
J: TRBJ1-2; D: .; V: TRBV6-5; size: .; length: 15; DNA: TGTGCCAGCAGTCACCTCGAGTGGGGGGACTATGGCTACACCTTC; CDR3: CASSHLEWGDYGYTF
J: TRBJ1-4; D: .; V: TRBV5-6; size: .; length: 16; DNA: TGTGCCAGCAGCTTTGGGTCAGGGTCAACTAATGAAAAACTGTTTTTT; CDR3: CASSFGSGSTNEKLFF
J: TRBJ1-5; D: .; V: TRBV28; size: .; length: 17; DNA: TGTGCCAGCAGACCCCAGGGGACCCCCGGAGGTAATCAGCCCCAGCATTTT; CDR3: CASRPQGTPGGNQPQHF
J: TRBJ1-2; D: .; V: TRBV6-5; size: .; length: 14; DNA: TGTGCCAGCAGCCACCCCCAGGGAGGGTTAGGCTACACCTTC; CDR3: CASSHPQGGLGYTF
J: TRBJ2-3; D: .; V: TRBV10-2; size: .; length: 13; DNA: TGCGCCAGCAGGACGGGGATGGCAGATACGCAGTATTTT; CDR3: CASRTGMADTQYF
J: TRBJ1-5; D: TRBD1; V: TRBV6-2/TRBV6-3; size: few; length: 16; DNA: TGTGCCAGCAGTCCCCAGACAGGGGGTAGCAATCAGCCCCAGCATTTT; CDR3: CASSPQTGGSNQPQHF
J: TRBJ1-2; D: .; V: TRBV4-1; size: .; length: 14; DNA: TGCGCCAGCAGCCAAAGTTCGGTAGACTATGGCTACACCTTC; CDR3: CASSQSSVDYGYTF
J: TRBJ1-2; D: .; V: TRBV7-2; size: .; length: 14; DNA: TGTGCCAGCAGCCAACAGGGAAACTTCTATGGCTACACCTTC; CDR3: CASSQQGNFYGYTF
J: TRBJ2-5; D: .; V: TRBV7-9; size: .; length: 15; DNA: TGTGCCAGCAGCTTTGCAGGGTATCTCGTGGAGACCCAGTACTTC; CDR3: CASSFAGYLVETQYF
J: TRBJ2-6; D: TRBD2; V: TRBV28; size: .; length: 17; DNA: TGTGCCAGCAGTTTATGGGCGGGAGGAACCGGGGCCAACGTCCTGACTTTC; CDR3: CASSLWAGGTGANVLTF
J: TRBJ2-3; D: TRBD2; V: TRBV28; size: .; length: 14; DNA: TGTGCCAGCGACACTAGCGGAACCTCAGATACGCAGTATTTT; CDR3: CASDTSGTSDTQYF
J: TRBJ1-5; D: TRBD1; V: TRBV15; size: few; length: 17; DNA: TGTGCCACCAGCAGAGATCAACTTAGGGGGCCAGGACAGCCCCAGCATTTT; CDR3: CATSRDQLRGPGQPQHF
J: TRBJ2-5; D: TRBD2; V: TRBV19; size: .; length: 16; DNA: TGTGCCAGTAGTCTCGGACTAGCGGGGACCCAAGAGACCCAGTACTTC; CDR3: CASSLGLAGTQETQYF
J: TRBJ2-5; D: TRBD1; V: TRBV24-1; size: .; length: 15; DNA: TGTGCCACCAGTGAAACCGACAGGGGGGGTGAGACCCAGTACTTC; CDR3: CATSETDRGGETQYF
J: TRBJ2-1; D: TRBD1; V: TRBV9; size: few; length: 16; DNA: TGTGCCAGCAGCCCCAGGACAGGGGGCTCCTACAATGAGCAGTTCTTC; CDR3: CASSPRTGGSYNEQFF
J: TRBJ1-2; D: .; V: TRBV18; size: few; length: 13; DNA: TGTGCCAGCTCACCAGAAGAGGGCGAGGGCTACACCTTC; CDR3: CASSPEEGEGYTF
J: TRBJ2-3; D: TRBD2; V: TRBV18; size: few; length: 17; DNA: TGTGCCAGCTCACCTCCACCGACTAGCGGGTGGACAGATACGCAGTATTTT; CDR3: CASSPPPTSGWTDTQYF
J: TRBJ1-3; D: .; V: TRBV11-2; size: few; length: 15; DNA: TGTGCCAGCAGCCCCCCGAACTACTCTGGAAACACCATATATTTT; CDR3: CASSPPNYSGNTIYF
J: TRBJ1-1; D: .; V: TRBV29-1; size: .; length: 10; DNA: TGCAGCGCAGCCAACACTGAAGCTTTCTTT; CDR3: CSAANTEAFF
J: TRBJ1-2; D: TRBD1; V: TRBV2; size: few; length: 13; DNA: TGTGCCAGCAGTGCTACAGGGGTATATGGCTACACCTTC; CDR3: CASSATGVYGYTF
J: TRBJ2-5; D: TRBD1; V: TRBV7-3; size: .; length: 14; DNA: TGTGCCAGTAGTCCCGGGACAGGGTGGGAGACCCAGTACTTC; CDR3: CASSPGTGWETQYF
J: TRBJ2-3; D: .; V: TRBV2; size: many; length: 14; DNA: TGTGCCACTTCGGAGCCGGAGGGCACAGATACGCAGTATTTT; CDR3: CATSEPEGTDTQYF